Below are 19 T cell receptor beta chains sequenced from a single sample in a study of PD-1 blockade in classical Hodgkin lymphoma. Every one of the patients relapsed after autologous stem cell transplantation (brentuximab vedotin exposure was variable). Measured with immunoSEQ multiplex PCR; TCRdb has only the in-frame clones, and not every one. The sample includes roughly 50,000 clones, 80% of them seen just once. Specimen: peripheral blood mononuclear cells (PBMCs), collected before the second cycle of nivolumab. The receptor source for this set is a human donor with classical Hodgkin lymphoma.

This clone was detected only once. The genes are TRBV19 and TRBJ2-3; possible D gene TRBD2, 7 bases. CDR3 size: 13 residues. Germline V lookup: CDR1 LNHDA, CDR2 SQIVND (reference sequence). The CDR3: CAPGGSATDTQYF. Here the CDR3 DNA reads TGTGCACCGGGGGGCTCAGCCACAGATACGCAGTATTTT.

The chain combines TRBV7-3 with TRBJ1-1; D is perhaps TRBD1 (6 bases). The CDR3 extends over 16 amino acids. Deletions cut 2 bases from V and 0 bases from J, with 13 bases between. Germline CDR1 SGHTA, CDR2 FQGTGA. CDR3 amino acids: CASSLAGQYMNTEAFF. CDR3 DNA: TGTGCCAGCAGCTTAGCTGGACAGTATATGAACACTGAAGCTTTCTTT.

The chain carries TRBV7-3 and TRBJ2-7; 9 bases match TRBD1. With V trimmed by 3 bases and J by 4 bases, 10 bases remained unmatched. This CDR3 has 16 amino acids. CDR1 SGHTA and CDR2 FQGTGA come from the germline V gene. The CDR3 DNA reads TGTGCCAGCAGCTTGGCCGCCGGGACAGGGTGGTACGAGCAGTACTTC. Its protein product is CASSLAAGTGWYEQYF.

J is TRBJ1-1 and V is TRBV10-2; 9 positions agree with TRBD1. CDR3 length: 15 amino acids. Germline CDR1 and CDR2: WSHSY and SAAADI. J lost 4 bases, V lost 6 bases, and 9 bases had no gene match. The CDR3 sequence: CASSDRGIVGTEAFF. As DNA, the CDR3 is TGCGCCAGCAGCGACAGGGGGATTGTGGGCACTGAAGCTTTCTTT.

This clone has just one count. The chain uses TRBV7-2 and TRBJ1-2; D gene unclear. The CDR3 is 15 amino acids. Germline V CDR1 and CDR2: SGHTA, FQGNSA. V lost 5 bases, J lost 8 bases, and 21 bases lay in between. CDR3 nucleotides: TGTGCCAGCAGCCCTCTCTCGGGTCTCTTGGGAGGCTACACCTTC. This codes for CASSPLSGLLGGYTF.

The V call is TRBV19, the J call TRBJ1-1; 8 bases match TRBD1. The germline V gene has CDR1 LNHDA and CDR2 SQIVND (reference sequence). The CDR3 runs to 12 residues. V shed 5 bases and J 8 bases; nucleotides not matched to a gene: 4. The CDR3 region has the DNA TGTGCCAGTAGTCCGCGGACAGGGGAAGCTTTCTTT. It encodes CASSPRTGEAFF. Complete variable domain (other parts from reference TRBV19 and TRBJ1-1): DGGITQSPKYLFRKEGQNVTLSCEQNLNHDAMYWYRQDPGQGLRLIYYSQIVNDFQKGDIAEGYSVSREKKESFPLTVTSAQKNPTAFYLCASSPRTGEAFFGQGTRLTVV.

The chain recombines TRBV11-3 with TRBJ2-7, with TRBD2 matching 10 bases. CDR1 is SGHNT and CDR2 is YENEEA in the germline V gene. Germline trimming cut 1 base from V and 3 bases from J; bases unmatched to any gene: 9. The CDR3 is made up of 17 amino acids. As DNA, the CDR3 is TGTGCCAGCAGCTTAGTCACGGCTAGCGGGAGCTTCTACGAGCAGTACTTC. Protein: CASSLVTASGSFYEQYF. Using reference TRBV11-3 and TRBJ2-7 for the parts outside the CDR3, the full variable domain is EAGVVQSPRYKIIEKKQPVAFWCNPISGHNTLYWYLQNLGQGPELLIRYENEEAVDDSQLPKDRFSAERLKGVDSTLKIQPAELGDSAVYLCASSLVTASGSFYEQYFGPGTRLTVT.

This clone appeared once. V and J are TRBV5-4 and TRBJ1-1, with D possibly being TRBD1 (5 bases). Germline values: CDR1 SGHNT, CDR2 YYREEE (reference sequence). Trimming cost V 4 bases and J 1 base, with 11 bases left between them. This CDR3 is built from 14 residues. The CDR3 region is CASSATTGNTEAFF. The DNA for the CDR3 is TGTGCCAGCAGCGCTACCACAGGGAACACTGAAGCTTTCTTT.

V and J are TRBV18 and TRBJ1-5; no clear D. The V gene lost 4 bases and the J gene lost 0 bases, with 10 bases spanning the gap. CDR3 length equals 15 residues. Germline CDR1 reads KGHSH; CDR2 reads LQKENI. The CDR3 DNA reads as TGTGCCAGCTCACGGACGGTTGATAGCAATCAGCCCCAGCATTTT. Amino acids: CASSRTVDSNQPQHF.

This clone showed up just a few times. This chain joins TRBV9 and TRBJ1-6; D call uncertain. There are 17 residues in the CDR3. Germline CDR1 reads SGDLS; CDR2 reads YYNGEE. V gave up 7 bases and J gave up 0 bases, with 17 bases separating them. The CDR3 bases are TGTGCCAGCGCCCCCAAAAACACTTTCTCCTATAATTCACCCCTCCACTTT. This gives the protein CASAPKNTFSYNSPLHF.

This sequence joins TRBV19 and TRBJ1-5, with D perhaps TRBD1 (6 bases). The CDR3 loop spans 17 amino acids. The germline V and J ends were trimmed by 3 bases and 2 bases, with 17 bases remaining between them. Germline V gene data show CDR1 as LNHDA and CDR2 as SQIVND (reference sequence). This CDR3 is CASSIRGTGFGNQPQHF. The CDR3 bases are TGTGCCAGTAGTATTCGGGGAACAGGGTTTGGCAATCAGCCCCAGCATTTT.

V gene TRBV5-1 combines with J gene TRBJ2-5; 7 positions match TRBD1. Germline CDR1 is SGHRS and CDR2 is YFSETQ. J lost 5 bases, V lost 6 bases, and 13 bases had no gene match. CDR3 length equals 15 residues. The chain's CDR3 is CASTTGLGGGETQYF. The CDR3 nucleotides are TGCGCCAGCACCACAGGTCTAGGGGGCGGGGAGACCCAGTACTTC.

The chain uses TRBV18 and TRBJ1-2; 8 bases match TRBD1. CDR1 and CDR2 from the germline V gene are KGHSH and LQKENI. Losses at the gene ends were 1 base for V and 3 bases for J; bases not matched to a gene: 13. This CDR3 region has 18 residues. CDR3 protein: CASSPLGPTGGLDYGYTF. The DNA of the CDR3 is TGTGCCAGCTCACCACTGGGGCCAACAGGGGGGCTGGACTATGGCTACACCTTC.

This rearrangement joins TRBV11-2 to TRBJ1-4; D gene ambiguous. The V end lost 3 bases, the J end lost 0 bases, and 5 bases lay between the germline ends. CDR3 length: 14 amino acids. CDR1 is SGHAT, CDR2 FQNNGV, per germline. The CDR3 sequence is CASSFKSTNEKLFF. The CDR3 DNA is TGTGCCAGCAGCTTTAAGTCAACTAATGAAAAACTGTTTTTT.

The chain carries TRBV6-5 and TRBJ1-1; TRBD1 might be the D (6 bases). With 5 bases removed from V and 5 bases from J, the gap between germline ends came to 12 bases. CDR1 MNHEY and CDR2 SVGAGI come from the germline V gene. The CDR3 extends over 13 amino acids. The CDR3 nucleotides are TGTGCCAGCAGTAGGACACAGGGAACTGAAGCTTTCTTT. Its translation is CASSRTQGTEAFF.

CDR3 in amino acids: CASSIRAMSSYEQYF. The DNA for the CDR3 is TGTGCCAGTAGTATAAGGGCTATGAGCTCCTACGAGCAGTACTTC. The rearrangement uses TRBV19 and TRBJ2-7; unclear D gene. The CDR3 runs 15 residues. Germline values: CDR1 LNHDA, CDR2 SQIVND (reference sequence). Trimming removed 2 bases from V and 0 bases from J, with 11 bases in between.

The CDR3 here is CASSGGETQYF. CDR3 coding DNA: TGTGCCAGCAGTGGGGGAGAGACCCAGTACTTC. The rearrangement uses TRBV2 and TRBJ2-5, with no clear D. The germline V and J ends were trimmed by 4 bases and 4 bases, with 4 bases remaining between them. There are 11 residues in the CDR3. Germline V lookup: CDR1 SNHLY, CDR2 FYNNEI.

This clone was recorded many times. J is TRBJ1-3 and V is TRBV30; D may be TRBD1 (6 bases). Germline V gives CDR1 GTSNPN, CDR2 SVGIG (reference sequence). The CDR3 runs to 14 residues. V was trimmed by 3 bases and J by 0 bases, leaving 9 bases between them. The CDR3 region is CAWSRGDSGNTIYF. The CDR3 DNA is TGTGCCTGGAGCAGGGGCGACTCTGGAAACACCATATATTTT.

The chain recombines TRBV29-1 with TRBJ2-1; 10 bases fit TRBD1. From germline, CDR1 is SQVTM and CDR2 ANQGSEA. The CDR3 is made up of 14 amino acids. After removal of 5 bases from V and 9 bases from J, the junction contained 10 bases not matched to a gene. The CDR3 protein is CSVLRTGGKGEQFF. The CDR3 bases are TGCAGCGTTTTACGGACAGGGGGGAAGGGTGAGCAGTTCTTC.